Listed below are T cell receptor beta chains from one sample, sequenced in a study of T cells after yellow fever vaccination. TCRdb analysed the 5' RACE reads with MiXCR anew, one entry per CDR3 protein. The sample yields hundreds of thousands of distinct CDR3 sequences, roughly an eighth seen once. The starting material was CD4+ T cells sorted from PBMCs, obtained 15 days after the yellow fever booster vaccination. These receptors all come from a man aged 18 to 30 who received the YFV17D yellow fever vaccine. The CDR3 runs from the conserved cysteine through the conserved F or W. A D gene is named only where the DNA matches it firmly. Only part of the rows carry a size: once, few, many, or a class if the clone is expanded.

clone_size	d_call	j_call	v_call	cdr3_aa	cdr3_nt
many	.	TRBJ2-1	TRBV3-1	CASSQASGNEQFF	TGTGCCAGCAGCCAAGCAAGCGGCAATGAGCAGTTCTTC
many	.	TRBJ1-6	TRBV7-2	CASSPGAGPGSPLHF	TGTGCCAGCAGCCCCGGGGCTGGGCCGGGTTCACCCCTCCACTTT
few	.	TRBJ1-1	TRBV7-2	CASSSAGQPNTEAFF	TGTGCCAGCAGCTCCGCGGGACAACCGAACACTGAAGCTTTCTTT
many	.	TRBJ1-2	TRBV4-3	CASSQPLFGSGYTF	TGCGCCAGCAGCCAACCCCTCTTCGGGAGCGGCTACACCTTC
.	TRBD1	TRBJ1-2	TRBV3-1	CASSHAVGQGGGYTF	TGTGCCAGCAGCCATGCCGTCGGACAGGGTGGTGGCTACACCTTC
few	.	TRBJ1-6	TRBV4-2	CASTAEGNNSPLHF	TGTGCCAGCACCGCGGAAGGCAATAATTCACCCCTCCACTTT
many	TRBD2	TRBJ2-7	TRBV7-9	CASSLPAERGNEQYF	TGTGCCAGCAGCTTACCCGCCGAGCGGGGGAACGAGCAGTACTTC
.	TRBD1	TRBJ1-5	TRBV20-1	CSARGDRGFKPQHF	TGCAGTGCTAGAGGGGACAGGGGATTCAAGCCCCAGCATTTT
few	TRBD1	TRBJ1-1	TRBV6-5	CASSYNTGGTEAFF	TGTGCCAGCAGTTATAACACAGGGGGCACTGAAGCTTTCTTT
.	.	TRBJ2-3	TRBV28	CASKVQGPSTDTQYF	TGTGCCAGCAAGGTGCAGGGGCCAAGCACAGATACGCAGTATTTT
few	.	TRBJ1-6	TRBV5-6	CASSLLGPESPLHF	TGTGCCAGCAGCTTGTTAGGGCCAGAGTCACCCCTCCACTTT
.	TRBD1	TRBJ2-1	TRBV6-6	CASSRQGGTYNEQFF	TGTGCCAGCAGTCGACAGGGGGGCACCTACAATGAGCAGTTCTTC
.	TRBD1	TRBJ2-4	TRBV4-1	CASSRSGTGSNIQYF	TGCGCCAGCAGCCGGTCCGGGACAGGGAGCAACATTCAGTACTTC
few	TRBD1	TRBJ1-1	TRBV29-1	CSVARTGRTEAFF	TGCAGCGTCGCCCGGACAGGGCGAACTGAAGCTTTCTTT
few	.	TRBJ1-2	TRBV7-9	CASSSGLNTEFYGYTF	TGTGCCAGCAGCTCAGGGCTTAACACCGAGTTCTATGGCTACACCTTC
few	.	TRBJ2-7	TRBV7-2	CASSLGPREQYF	TGTGCCAGCAGCTTAGGGCCGCGCGAGCAGTACTTC
once	.	TRBJ2-4	TRBV2	CASSERGGENIQYF	TGTGCCAGCAGTGAAAGGGGGGGAGAAAACATTCAGTACTTC
.	TRBD1	TRBJ1-6	TRBV5-1	CASRASTTGDSPLHF	TGCGCCAGCAGAGCGTCGACGACAGGGGACTCACCCCTCCACTTT
few	.	TRBJ1-5	TRBV6-6	CASKRGASNQPQHF	TGTGCCAGCAAGAGGGGCGCGAGCAATCAGCCCCAGCATTTT
many	.	TRBJ2-2	TRBV30	CAWSRRGRRTGELFF	TGTGCCTGGAGTCGGCGGGGGCGAAGAACCGGGGAGCTGTTTTTT
many	.	TRBJ2-1	TRBV5-5	CASSRGDSGYNEQFF	TGTGCCAGCAGCCGGGGGGACAGCGGCTACAATGAGCAGTTCTTC
few	TRBD2	TRBJ2-5	TRBV4-2	CASSQGDLAGGQKTQYF	TGTGCCAGCAGCCAAGGGGACCTAGCGGGGGGTCAGAAGACCCAGTACTTC
many	TRBD2	TRBJ2-3	TRBV11-2	CASSLMWGGGTDTQYF	TGTGCCAGCAGCCTAATGTGGGGGGGTGGGACAGATACGCAGTATTTT
few	.	TRBJ1-4	TRBV20-1	CSATTGLRNEKLFF	TGCAGTGCTACGACAGGACTGAGGAATGAAAAACTGTTTTTT
.	TRBD1	TRBJ1-2	TRBV19	CASSMWTGYGYTF	TGTGCCAGTAGTATGTGGACAGGCTATGGCTACACCTTC
.	.	TRBJ2-5	TRBV29-1	CSGGGPGNQETQYF	TGCAGCGGTGGGGGACCGGGGAACCAAGAGACCCAGTACTTC
.	TRBD1	TRBJ1-1	TRBV6-2/TRBV6-3	CASSKQGANTEAFF	TGTGCCAGCAGTAAACAGGGGGCGAACACTGAAGCTTTCTTT
.	TRBD1	TRBJ1-5	TRBV12-3/TRBV12-4	CASRPGQGNQPQHF	TGTGCCAGCAGACCGGGACAGGGGAATCAGCCCCAGCATTTT
.	.	TRBJ1-3	TRBV6-5	CDGGNTIYF	TGTGACGGAGGAAACACCATATATTTT
.	.	TRBJ2-3	TRBV6-1	CASSLDGPSTDTQYF	TGTGCCAGCAGCCTAGACGGGCCTAGCACAGATACGCAGTATTTT
.	TRBD1	TRBJ1-4	TRBV5-1	CASSTGQGGEKLFF	TGCGCCAGCAGCACGGGACAGGGAGGCGAAAAACTGTTTTTT
.	TRBD1	TRBJ1-1	TRBV3-1	CATATGGGTEAFF	TGTGCCACCGCAACAGGGGGTGGAACTGAAGCTTTCTTT
few	.	TRBJ1-2	TRBV2	CASKMEGYGYTF	TGTGCCAGCAAGATGGAGGGCTATGGCTACACCTTC
few	.	TRBJ1-4	TRBV28	CASSIQGTNEKLFF	TGTGCCAGCAGTATACAGGGTACTAATGAAAAACTGTTTTTT
.	.	TRBJ1-2	TRBV5-1	CASSLNLGTNYGYTF	TGCGCCAGCAGCTTGAATTTGGGGACTAACTATGGCTACACCTTC
few	.	TRBJ1-5	TRBV2	CASSEVQPSVSNQPQHF	TGTGCCAGCAGTGAAGTACAGCCATCAGTGAGCAATCAGCCCCAGCATTTT
.	TRBD1	TRBJ2-5	TRBV4-3	CASGQGQGETQYF	TGCGCCAGCGGGCAGGGACAGGGAGAGACCCAGTACTTC
.	.	TRBJ1-4	TRBV4-2	CASSQDIPTGQREKLFF	TGTGCCAGCAGCCAAGATATCCCCACAGGACAGAGAGAAAAACTGTTTTTT
.	.	TRBJ2-7	TRBV20-1	CSARRDYEQYF	TGCAGTGCTAGGCGGGACTACGAGCAGTACTTC
.	.	TRBJ1-6	TRBV12-3/TRBV12-4	CASTPGGLYNSPLHF	TGTGCCAGCACTCCGGGAGGGCTCTATAATTCACCCCTCCACTTT
few	.	TRBJ2-7	TRBV18	CASSPASLRDEQYF	TGTGCCAGCTCACCAGCTTCCCTGAGGGACGAGCAGTACTTC
.	TRBD1	TRBJ1-4	TRBV5-5	CASSPRDRGSEKLFF	TGTGCCAGCAGCCCCCGGGACAGGGGAAGTGAAAAACTGTTTTTT
few	.	TRBJ2-3	TRBV5-1	CASSLISADTQYF	TGCGCCAGCAGCTTGATAAGCGCAGATACGCAGTATTTT
.	.	TRBJ1-3	TRBV18	CASSPRSQGLPGNTIYF	TGTGCCAGCTCACCACGATCCCAGGGGCTTCCTGGAAACACCATATATTTT
.	TRBD2	TRBJ2-5	TRBV15	CATSRDPAGGEKTQYF	TGTGCCACCAGCAGAGATCCAGCGGGGGGCGAGAAGACCCAGTACTTC
.	.	TRBJ1-1	TRBV4-1	CASSLYRALNTEAFF	TGCGCCAGCAGCCTGTACAGGGCCTTGAACACTGAAGCTTTCTTT